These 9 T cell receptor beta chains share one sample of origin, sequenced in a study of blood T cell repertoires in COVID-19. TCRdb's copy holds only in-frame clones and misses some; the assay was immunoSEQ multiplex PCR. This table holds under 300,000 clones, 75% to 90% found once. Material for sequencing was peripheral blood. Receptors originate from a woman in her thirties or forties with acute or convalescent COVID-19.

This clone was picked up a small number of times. The CDR3 DNA reads as TGTGCCAGCAGCGTACGGGGGGGGCCAGATACGCAGTATTTT. Encoded protein: CASSVRGGPDTQYF. The chain employs TRBV9 and TRBJ2-3, with TRBD2 matching over 8 bases. The CDR3 sequence is 14 residues long. CDR1 and CDR2 from the germline V gene are SGDLS and YYNGEE. Unmatched junction bases numbered 2, after V lost 1 base and J lost 4 bases.

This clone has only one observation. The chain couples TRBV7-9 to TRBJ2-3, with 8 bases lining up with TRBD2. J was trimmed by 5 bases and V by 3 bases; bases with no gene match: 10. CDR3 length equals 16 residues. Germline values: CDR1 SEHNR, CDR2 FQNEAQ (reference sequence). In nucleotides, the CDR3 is TGTGCCAGCAGCTTGCTGTCCGGGGGGGCCGGAGATACGCAGTATTTT. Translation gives CASSLLSGGAGDTQYF.

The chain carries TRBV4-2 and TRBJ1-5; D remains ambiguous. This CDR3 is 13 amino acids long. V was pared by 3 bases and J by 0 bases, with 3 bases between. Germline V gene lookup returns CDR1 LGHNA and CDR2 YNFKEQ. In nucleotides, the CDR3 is TGTGCCAGCAGCCACTATAGCAATCAGCCCCAGCATTTT. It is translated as CASSHYSNQPQHF.

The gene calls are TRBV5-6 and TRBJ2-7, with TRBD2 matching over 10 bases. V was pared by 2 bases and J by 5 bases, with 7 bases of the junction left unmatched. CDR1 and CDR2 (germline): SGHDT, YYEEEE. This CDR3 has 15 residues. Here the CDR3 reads CASSFFLAGVHEQYV. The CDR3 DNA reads TGTGCCAGCAGCTTCTTCCTAGCGGGGGTTCACGAGCAGTACGTC.

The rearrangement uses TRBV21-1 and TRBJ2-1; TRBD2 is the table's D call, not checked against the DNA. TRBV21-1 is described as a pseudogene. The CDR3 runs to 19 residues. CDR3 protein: CASSKKKIGGAGFTNEQFF. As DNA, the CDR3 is TGTGCCAGCAGCAAAAAGAAAATTGGAGGGGCAGGGTTTACTAATGAGCAGTTCTTC.

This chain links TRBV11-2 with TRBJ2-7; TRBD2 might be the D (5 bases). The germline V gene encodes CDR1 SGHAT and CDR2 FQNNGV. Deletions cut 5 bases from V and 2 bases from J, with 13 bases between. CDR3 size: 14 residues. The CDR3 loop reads CASSVGSPPYEQYV. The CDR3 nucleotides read TGTGCCAGCAGCGTGGGGAGCCCCCCCTACGAGCAGTACGTC.

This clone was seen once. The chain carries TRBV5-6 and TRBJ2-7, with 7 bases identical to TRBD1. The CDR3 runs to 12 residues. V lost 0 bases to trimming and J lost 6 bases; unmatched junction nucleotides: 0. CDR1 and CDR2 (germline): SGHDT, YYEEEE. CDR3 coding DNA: TGTGCCAGCAGCTTGGCAGGGGGCGAGCAGTACGTC. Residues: CASSLAGGEQYV.

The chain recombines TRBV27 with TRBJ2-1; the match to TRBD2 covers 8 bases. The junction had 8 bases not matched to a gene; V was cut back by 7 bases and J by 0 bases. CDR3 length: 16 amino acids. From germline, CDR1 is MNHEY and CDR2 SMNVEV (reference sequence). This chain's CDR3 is CASIRRGESSYNEQFF. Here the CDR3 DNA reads TGTGCCAGCATCCGGCGGGGGGAGAGCTCCTACAATGAGCAGTTCTTC.

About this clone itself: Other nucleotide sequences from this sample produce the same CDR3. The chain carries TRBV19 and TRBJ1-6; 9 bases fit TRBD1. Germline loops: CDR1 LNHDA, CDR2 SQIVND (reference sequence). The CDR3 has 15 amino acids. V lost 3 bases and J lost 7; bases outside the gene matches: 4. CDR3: CASSITGTGNSPLHF. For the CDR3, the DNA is TGTGCCAGTAGTATTACCGGGACAGGGAATTCACCCCTCCACTTT.